This T cell receptor (beta chain) derives from a study of T-cell memory formation after mild COVID-19. In this sample, this clonotype turned up a few times. The CDR3 runs 16 residues. Trimming left V 7 bases short and J 3 bases short, with 21 bases between. TCRdb called the 5' RACE reads again in MiXCR, with one record for every CDR3 protein. The table lists fewer than 350,000 distinct CDR3 sequences, 14% of them singletons, with approximately 22% in the top ten. The sequence was collected from a man aged 18 to 30 who had mild COVID-19 (a few samples of this study predate the infection). Cell type and time point are not known. V is TRBV12-3 or TRBV12-4 and J is TRBJ1-1, with a possible D match to TRBD1 (6 bases). The sample consisted of PBMCs or a T cell subset sorted from them (not recorded which). The CDR3 is CASTPSQGLGDTEAFF. In nucleotides, the CDR3 is TGTGCCAGCACCCCATCACAGGGCCTTGGGGACACTGAAGCTTTCTTT.